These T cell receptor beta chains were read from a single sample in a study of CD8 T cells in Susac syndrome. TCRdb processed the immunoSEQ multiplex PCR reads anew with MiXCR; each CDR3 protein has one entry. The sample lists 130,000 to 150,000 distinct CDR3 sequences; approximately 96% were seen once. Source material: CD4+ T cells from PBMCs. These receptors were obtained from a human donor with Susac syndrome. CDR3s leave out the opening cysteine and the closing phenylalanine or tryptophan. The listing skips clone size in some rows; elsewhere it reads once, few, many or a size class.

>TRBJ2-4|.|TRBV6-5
ASSKPRGIQY
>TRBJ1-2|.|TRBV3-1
ASSPGGQGLGGYT
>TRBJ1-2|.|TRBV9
ASSVSSGARYGYT
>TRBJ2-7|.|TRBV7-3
ASSISPGPRDEQY
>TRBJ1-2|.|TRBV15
ATSGRTTGYGYT
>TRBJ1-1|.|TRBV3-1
ASSQLQGASEAF
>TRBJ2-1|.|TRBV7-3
ASSLNPGLAGDEQF
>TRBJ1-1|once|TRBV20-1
SAHRGPGAF
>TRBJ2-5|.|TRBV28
ASSPLGGRETQY
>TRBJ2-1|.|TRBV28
ASSLGASGTREPF